This TCR beta chain was retrieved from a study of blood T cell repertoires in COVID-19. Per the study methods: It was from reference gene primer amplification that nucleated cell counts were estimated. The data were produced by immunoSEQ multiplex PCR, yet TCRdb's version contains in-frame clones alone and is incomplete. For V, J and clone size, that table is used; D and trimming come from the DNA. In the table there are roughly 87,000 clones, about 87% of which are singletons. This TCR derives from a man between 35 and 55 years old with acute or convalescent COVID-19. Material for sequencing was peripheral blood.

The CDR3, as DNA: TGTGCCAGCAGCCCTACAGGGGGCGACTACAATGAGCAGTTCTTC. It is translated as CASSPTGGDYNEQFF. V is TRBV5-6 and J is TRBJ2-1; 9 bases fit TRBD1. V dropped 4 bases and J dropped 3; count of bases not matched to a gene: 5. This CDR3 is 15 amino acids long. Germline CDR1 SGHDT, CDR2 YYEEEE.